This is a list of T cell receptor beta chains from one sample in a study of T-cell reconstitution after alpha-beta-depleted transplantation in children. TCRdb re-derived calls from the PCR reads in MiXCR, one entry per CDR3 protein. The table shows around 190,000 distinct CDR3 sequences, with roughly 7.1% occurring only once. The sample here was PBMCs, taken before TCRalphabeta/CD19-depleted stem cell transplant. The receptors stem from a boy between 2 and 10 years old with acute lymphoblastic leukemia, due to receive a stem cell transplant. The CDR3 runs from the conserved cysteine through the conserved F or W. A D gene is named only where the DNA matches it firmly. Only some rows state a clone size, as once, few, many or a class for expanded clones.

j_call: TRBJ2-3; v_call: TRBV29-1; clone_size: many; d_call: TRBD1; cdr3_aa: CSVEITGGADTQYF; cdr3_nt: TGCAGCGTTGAAATTACAGGGGGCGCAGATACGCAGTATTTT
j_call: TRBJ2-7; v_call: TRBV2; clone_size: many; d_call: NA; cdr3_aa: CASSGFPEQYF; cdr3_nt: TGTGCCAGCAGTGGTTTCCCCGAGCAGTACTTC
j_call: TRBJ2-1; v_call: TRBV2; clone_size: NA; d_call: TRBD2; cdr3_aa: CASSDGLAANEQFF; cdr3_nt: TGTGCCAGCAGTGATGGACTAGCGGCCAATGAGCAGTTCTTC
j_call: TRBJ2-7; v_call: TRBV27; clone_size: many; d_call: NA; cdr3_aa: CASSDGQEQYF; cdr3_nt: TGTGCCAGCAGTGATGGACAGGAGCAGTACTTC
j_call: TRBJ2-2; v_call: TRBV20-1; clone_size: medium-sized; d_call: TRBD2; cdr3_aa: CGAGGLGELFF; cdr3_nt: TGCGGAGCGGGGGGTCTCGGGGAGCTGTTTTTT
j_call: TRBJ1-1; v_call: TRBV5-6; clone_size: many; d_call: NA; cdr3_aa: CASSLRWTEAFF; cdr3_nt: TGTGCCAGCAGCCTTCGGTGGACAGAAGCTTTCTTT
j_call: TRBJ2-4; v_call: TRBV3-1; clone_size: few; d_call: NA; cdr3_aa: CASSQAPGDKNIQYF; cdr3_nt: TGTGCCAGCAGCCAGGCCCCGGGGGACAAAAACATTCAGTACTTC
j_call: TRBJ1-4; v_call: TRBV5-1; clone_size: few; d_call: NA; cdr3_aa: CASRTGVNSEKLFF; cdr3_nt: TGCGCCAGCAGAACGGGGGTTAATTCTGAAAAACTGTTTTTT
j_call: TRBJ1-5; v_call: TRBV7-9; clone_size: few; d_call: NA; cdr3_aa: CASSSVGSSNQPQHF; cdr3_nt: TGTGCCAGCAGTTCCGTCGGGTCCAGCAATCAGCCCCAGCATTTT
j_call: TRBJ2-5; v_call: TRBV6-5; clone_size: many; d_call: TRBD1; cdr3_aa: CASSYPSGTGGRETQYF; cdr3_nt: TGTGCCAGCAGTTACCCGTCGGGTACAGGGGGTCGGGAGACCCAGTACTTC
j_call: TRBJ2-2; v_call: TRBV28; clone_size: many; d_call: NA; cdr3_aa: CASSLIVGTGELFF; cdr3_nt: TGTGCCAGCAGCCTAATAGTGGGAACCGGGGAGCTGTTTTTT
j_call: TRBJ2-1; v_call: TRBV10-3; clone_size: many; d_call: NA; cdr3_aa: CAISGGVNNEQFF; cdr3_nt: TGTGCCATCAGTGGCGGAGTCAACAATGAGCAGTTCTTC
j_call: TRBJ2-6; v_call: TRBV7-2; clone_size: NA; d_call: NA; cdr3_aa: CASSLEASGANVLTF; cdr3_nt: TGTGCCAGCAGCTTAGAGGCCTCTGGGGCCAACGTCCTGACTTTC
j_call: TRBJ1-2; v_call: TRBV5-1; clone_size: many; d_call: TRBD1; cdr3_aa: CASSESRTGEDYGYTF; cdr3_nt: TGCGCCAGCAGCGAGTCGCGGACAGGGGAGGACTATGGCTACACCTTC
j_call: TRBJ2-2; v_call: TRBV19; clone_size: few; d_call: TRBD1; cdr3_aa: CASSRQGAHGGELFF; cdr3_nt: TGTGCCAGCTCGAGACAGGGGGCGCATGGCGGGGAGCTGTTTTTT
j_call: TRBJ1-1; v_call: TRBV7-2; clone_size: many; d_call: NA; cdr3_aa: CASSYFEAFF; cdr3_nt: TGTGCCAGCAGCTATTTTGAAGCTTTCTTT
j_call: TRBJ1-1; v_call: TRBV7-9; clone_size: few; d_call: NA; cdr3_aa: CASSLNAVMNTEAFF; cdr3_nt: TGTGCCAGCAGCTTAAATGCTGTAATGAACACTGAAGCTTTCTTT
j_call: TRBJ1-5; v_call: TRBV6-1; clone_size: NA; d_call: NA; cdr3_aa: CASSVNVMGGNQPQHF; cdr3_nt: TGTGCCAGCAGTGTCAACGTGATGGGTGGCAATCAGCCCCAGCATTTT
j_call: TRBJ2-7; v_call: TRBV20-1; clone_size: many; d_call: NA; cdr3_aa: CSASVIGTTNYEQYF; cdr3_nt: TGCAGTGCCAGTGTTATTGGAACTACCAACTACGAGCAGTACTTC
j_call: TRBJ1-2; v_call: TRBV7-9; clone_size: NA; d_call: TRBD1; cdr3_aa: CASSLAVEGAKNGYTF; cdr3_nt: TGTGCCAGCAGCTTAGCGGTTGAGGGGGCGAAAAATGGCTACACCTTC
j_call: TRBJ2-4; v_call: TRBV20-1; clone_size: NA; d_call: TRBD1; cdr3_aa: CSAPFFLGQGAKNIQYF; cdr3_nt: TGCAGTGCTCCTTTCTTCTTGGGACAGGGGGCCAAAAACATTCAGTACTTC
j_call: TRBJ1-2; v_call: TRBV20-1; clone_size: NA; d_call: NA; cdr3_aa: CSARGGQYGYTF; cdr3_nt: TGCAGTGCTAGAGGGGGGCAGTATGGCTACACCTTC
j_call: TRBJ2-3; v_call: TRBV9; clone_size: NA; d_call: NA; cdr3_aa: CASSVRQSDTQYF; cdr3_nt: TGTGCCAGCAGCGTACGGCAATCAGATACGCAGTATTTT
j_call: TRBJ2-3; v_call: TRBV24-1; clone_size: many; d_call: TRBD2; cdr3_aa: CATSDLAGAIGSTDTQYF; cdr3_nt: TGTGCCACCAGTGATTTAGCGGGAGCCATTGGTAGCACAGATACGCAGTATTTT
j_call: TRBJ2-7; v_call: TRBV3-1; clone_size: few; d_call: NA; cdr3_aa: CASSQDSATYEQYF; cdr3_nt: TGTGCCAGCAGCCAAGATTCAGCTACCTACGAGCAGTACTTC
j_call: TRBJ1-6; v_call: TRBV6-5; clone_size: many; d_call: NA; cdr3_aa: CASSYPNSPLHF; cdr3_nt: TGTGCCAGCAGTTACCCGAATTCACCCCTCCACTTT
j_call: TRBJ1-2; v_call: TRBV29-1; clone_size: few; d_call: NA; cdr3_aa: CSVDGRLGHGYTF; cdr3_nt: TGCAGCGTTGACGGCCGGCTAGGACATGGCTACACCTTC